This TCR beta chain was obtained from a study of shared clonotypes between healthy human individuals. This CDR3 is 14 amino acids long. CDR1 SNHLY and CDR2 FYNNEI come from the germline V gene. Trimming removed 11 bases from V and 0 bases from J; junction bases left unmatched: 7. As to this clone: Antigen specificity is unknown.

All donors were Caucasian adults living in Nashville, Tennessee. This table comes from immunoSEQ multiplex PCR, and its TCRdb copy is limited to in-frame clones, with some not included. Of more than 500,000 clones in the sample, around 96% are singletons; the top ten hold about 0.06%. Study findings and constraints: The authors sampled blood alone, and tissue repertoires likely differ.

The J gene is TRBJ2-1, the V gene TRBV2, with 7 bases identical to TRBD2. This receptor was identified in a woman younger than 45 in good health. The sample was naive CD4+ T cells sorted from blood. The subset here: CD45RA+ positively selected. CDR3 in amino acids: CALKRDRSYNEQFF. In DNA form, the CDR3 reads TGTGCCCTGAAGCGGGATCGCTCCTACAATGAGCAGTTCTTC.